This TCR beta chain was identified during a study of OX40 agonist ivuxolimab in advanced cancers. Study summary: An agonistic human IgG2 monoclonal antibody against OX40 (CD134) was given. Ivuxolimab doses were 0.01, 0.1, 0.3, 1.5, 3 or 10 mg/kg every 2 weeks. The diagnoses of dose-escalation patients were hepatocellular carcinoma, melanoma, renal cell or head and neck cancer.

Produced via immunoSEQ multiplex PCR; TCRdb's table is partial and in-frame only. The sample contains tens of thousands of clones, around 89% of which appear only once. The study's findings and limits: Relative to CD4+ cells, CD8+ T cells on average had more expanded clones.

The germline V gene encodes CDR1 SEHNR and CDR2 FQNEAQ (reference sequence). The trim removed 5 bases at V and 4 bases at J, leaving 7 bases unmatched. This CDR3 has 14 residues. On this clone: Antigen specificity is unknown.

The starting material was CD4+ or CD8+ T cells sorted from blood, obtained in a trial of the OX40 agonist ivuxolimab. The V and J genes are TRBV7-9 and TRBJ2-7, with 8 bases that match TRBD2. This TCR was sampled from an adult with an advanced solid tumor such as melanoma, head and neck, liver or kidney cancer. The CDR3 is CASSGLAGLYEQYF. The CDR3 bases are TGTGCCAGCAGCGGGCTAGCGGGTTTATACGAGCAGTACTTC.